Below, 22 T cell receptor beta chains from the same sample are listed, as sequenced in a study of shared clonotypes between healthy human individuals. Data came from immunoSEQ multiplex PCR; TCRdb stores just in-frame clones and leaves some out. The sample carries roughly 1.4 million clones, about 98.5% recorded once. Sequenced material: naive CD4+ T cells sorted from blood. The sample's subset: CD45RA+ positively selected. These receptors all stem from a man younger than 45 in good health.

This clone was seen a single time. The chain uses TRBV6-1 and TRBJ2-7; D may correspond to TRBD1 or TRBD2 (5 bases each). The germline V gene has CDR1 MNHNS and CDR2 SASEGT. The CDR3 has 15 residues. V was pared by 4 bases and J by 5 bases, with 18 bases between. In DNA form, the CDR3 reads TGTGCCAGCAGTGGAAATAAAGGGGCGAGGGACGAGCAGTACTTC. Translated, it gives CASSGNKGARDEQYF.

The V call is TRBV9, the J call TRBJ1-5; 12 bases match TRBD1. J gave up 0 bases and V 6 bases, and 10 bases lay outside the gene matches. Germline V CDR1 and CDR2: SGDLS, YYNGEE. The CDR3 is 18 residues long. CDR3 protein: CASKMGTGGPYSNQPQHF. Written as DNA, the CDR3 is TGTGCCAGCAAAATGGGGACAGGGGGCCCCTATAGCAATCAGCCCCAGCATTTT.

The genes are TRBV15 and TRBJ2-1; D is perhaps TRBD1 or TRBD2 (5 bases each). This CDR3 comprises 18 residues. V gave up 5 bases and J gave up 4 bases, with 24 bases separating them. Germline V gene data show CDR1 as LNHNV and CDR2 as YYDKDF (reference sequence). The CDR3 DNA reads TGTGCCACCAGCCAAAGAGGGCTGGGGCTAGGGGTGTACAATGAGCAGTTCTTC. Residues: CATSQRGLGLGVYNEQFF.

V is TRBV7-2 and J is TRBJ2-4; possible D gene TRBD2, 5 bases. Between the trimmed V and J ends, which lost 1 base and 7 bases, there was a span of 14 bases. The germline CDR1 and CDR2 sequences are SGHTA and FQGNSA. This CDR3 spans 15 amino acids. This CDR3 is CASSLGGRRLNIQYF. The CDR3 coding sequence is TGTGCCAGCAGCTTAGGAGGTAGGAGGTTGAACATTCAGTACTTC.

The chain combines TRBV6-1 with TRBJ2-1; D remains unclear. The CDR3 contains 14 residues. The V end lost 3 bases, the J end lost 1 base, and 7 bases lay between the germline ends. Germline V CDR1 and CDR2: MNHNS, SASEGT. The CDR3: CASSERPSYNEQFF. DNA of the CDR3: TGTGCCAGCAGTGAGAGACCATCCTACAATGAGCAGTTCTTC.

The V gene is TRBV5-1, the J gene TRBJ1-1; D perhaps matches TRBD1 (5 bases). CDR1 SGHRS and CDR2 YFSETQ come from the germline V gene. This CDR3 contains 13 residues. V dropped 4 bases and J dropped 5 bases, with 12 bases sitting between them. Written as DNA, the CDR3 is TGCGCCAGCAGCACGGTAGGGGAGACTGAAGCTTTCTTT. It is translated as CASSTVGETEAFF.

The genes are TRBV29-1 and TRBJ2-7; 7 nucleotides agree with TRBD2. CDR3 length: 14 residues. Germline-derived CDR1 and CDR2 are SQVTM and ANQGSEA. J was trimmed by 1 base and V by 6 bases; bases with no gene match: 9. CDR3 protein: CSVGPTSSSYEQYF. The DNA of the CDR3 is TGCAGCGTGGGACCGACTAGCAGTTCCTACGAGCAGTACTTC.

The V and J genes are TRBV6-6 and TRBJ2-7; 8 bases are a match to TRBD2. Losses at the gene ends were 2 bases for V and 6 bases for J; bases not matched to a gene: 6. CDR1 is MNHNY, CDR2 SVGAGI, per germline (reference sequence). The CDR3 length is 14 residues. DNA for the CDR3: TGTGCCAGCAGTTACGTCCGGGAGGGTGGCGAGCAGTACTTC. The encoded protein is CASSYVREGGEQYF.

This chain links TRBV28 with TRBJ2-7, with TRBD2 matching 11 bases. Germline V CDR1 and CDR2: MDHEN, SYDVKM. Trimming removed 4 bases from V and 11 bases from J; junction bases left unmatched: 7. The CDR3 runs to 13 residues. The CDR3 nucleotides are TGTGCCAGCAGTTCCTCGGGACTAGCGGATGAGTACTTC. It codes for CASSSSGLADEYF.

V and J are TRBV9 and TRBJ2-3; 7 bases are a match to TRBD1. This CDR3 comprises 16 residues. V lost 0 bases and J lost 3; bases outside the gene matches: 7. CDR1 and CDR2 from the germline V gene are SGDLS and YYNGEE. The CDR3 loop is CASSVGDSGPTDTQYF. The CDR3 region has the DNA TGTGCCAGCAGCGTAGGGGACAGCGGCCCTACAGATACGCAGTATTTT.

In its sample, this clone was seen once. This chain uses TRBV11-2 with TRBJ2-7, with a tentative D call TRBD1 (6 bases). Looked up from germline, CDR1 is SGHAT and CDR2 is FQNNGV. CDR3 length: 14 residues. The V end was cut by 4 bases, the J end by 4 bases, with 14 bases between. CDR3 in amino acids: CASSSAGARYEQYF. In DNA, the CDR3 is TGTGCCAGCAGCTCGGCAGGGGCGCGTTACGAGCAGTACTTC. Complete variable domain (other parts from reference TRBV11-2 and TRBJ2-7): EAGVAQSPRYKIIEKRQSVAFWCNPISGHATLYWYQQILGQGPKLLIQFQNNGVVDDSQLPKDRFSAERLKGVDSTLKIQPAKLEDSAVYLCASSSAGARYEQYFGPGTRLTVT.

The V call is TRBV5-1, the J call TRBJ2-1, with 9 nucleotides matching TRBD2. The J segment lost 6 bases and the V segment lost 4 bases, leaving 8 bases of the junction unmatched. The V gene's germline CDR1 is SGHRS and CDR2 YFSETQ. This CDR3 comprises 15 residues. The CDR3 nucleotides are TGCGCCAGCAGCCTGCGGACTAGCGCTAGCAATGAGCAGTTCTTC. Translating it yields CASSLRTSASNEQFF. Drawing the rest from reference TRBV5-1 and TRBJ2-1, the complete variable domain is KAGVTQTPRYLIKTRGQQVTLSCSPISGHRSVSWYQQTPGQGLQFLFEYFSETQRNKGNFPGRFSGRQFSNSRSEMNVSTLELGDSALYLCASSLRTSASNEQFFGPGTRLTVL.

The V call is TRBV4-3, the J call TRBJ2-5; D not resolved. CDR1 and CDR2 from the germline V gene are LGHNA and YSLEER. Trimming took 0 bases from V and 1 from J, leaving 3 bases between them. The CDR3 contains 13 residues. CDR3 protein: CASSQDVQETQYF. DNA for the CDR3: TGCGCCAGCAGCCAAGATGTCCAAGAGACCCAGTACTTC.

The rearrangement links TRBV28 to TRBJ2-1; no clear D gene. The V gene lost 2 bases and the J gene lost 2 bases, with 7 bases spanning the gap. This CDR3 is built from 14 residues. The V gene's germline CDR1 is MDHEN and CDR2 SYDVKM. The CDR3 nucleotides read TGTGCCAGCAGTTTACCCGGCGCCTACAATGAGCAGTTCTTC. Its translation: CASSLPGAYNEQFF.

The CDR3 DNA sequence: TGTGCCAGCAGTCCGGACAGGGATGGCAATCAGCCCCAGCATTTT. Amino acids: CASSPDRDGNQPQHF. The rearrangement uses TRBV6-5 and TRBJ1-5; 8 bases fit TRBD1. V lost 5 bases to trimming and J lost 2 bases; unmatched junction nucleotides: 5. This CDR3 region has 15 residues. Per the germline V gene, CDR1 is MNHEY and CDR2 is SVGAGI.

This chain links TRBV19 with TRBJ2-7; D may be TRBD2 (6 bases). Looked up from germline, CDR1 is LNHDA and CDR2 is SQIVND (reference sequence). Between the trimmed V and J ends, which lost 3 bases and 0 bases, there was a span of 12 bases. The CDR3 is 15 amino acids. DNA for the CDR3: TGTGCCAGTAGTATGTTGGCGGGGCTCTCCTACGAGCAGTACTTC. Protein sequence: CASSMLAGLSYEQYF.

The V call is TRBV18, the J call TRBJ2-7; 7 bases match TRBD2. From germline, CDR1 is KGHSH and CDR2 LQKENI. CDR3 length equals 14 residues. The V gene end was trimmed by 3 bases and the J gene end by 6 bases; junction bases not matched to a gene: 8. The CDR3 loop is CASSPLAETGEQYF. For the CDR3, the DNA is TGTGCCAGCTCACCCCTAGCGGAGACGGGCGAGCAGTACTTC.

J is TRBJ2-1 and V is TRBV5-4; 10 bases agree with TRBD2. V was pared by 4 bases and J by 8 bases, with 9 bases of the junction left unmatched. CDR1 is SGHNT and CDR2 is YYREEE in the germline V gene (reference sequence). CDR3 length: 15 residues. The CDR3 DNA follows: TGTGCCAGCAGCGCCCCTAGCGGGAGTCGGGATGAGCAGTTCTTC. Its translation: CASSAPSGSRDEQFF.

The V call is TRBV5-1, the J call TRBJ2-1; D is uncertain. The germline V gene has CDR1 SGHRS and CDR2 YFSETQ. The V and J ends lost 2 bases and 10 bases respectively, with 19 bases between them. The CDR3 totals 15 residues. CDR3 amino acids: CASSFYSQSSTEQFF. The CDR3 DNA reads TGCGCCAGCAGCTTTTATAGTCAGTCCTCCACAGAGCAGTTCTTC.

J is TRBJ2-7 and V is TRBV2, with a possible D match to TRBD1 (6 bases). This CDR3 region has 15 residues. Germline assignment: CDR1 SNHLY and CDR2 FYNNEI. V was shortened by 0 bases and J by 2 bases, with 11 bases between the two germline ends. CDR3 sequence reads: CASSEALTGTYEQYF. CDR3 in DNA: TGTGCCAGCAGTGAAGCGCTTACAGGGACCTACGAGCAGTACTTC.

The table lists this clone with a count of one. This chain links TRBV9 with TRBJ2-1, with D perhaps matching TRBD1 or TRBD2 (5 bases each). The CDR3 covers 14 residues. Germline CDR1 reads SGDLS; CDR2 reads YYNGEE. Trimming pared 0 bases from V and 2 bases from J, leaving 6 bases between. CDR3 nucleotides: TGTGCCAGCAGCGTAGGGGACGCCTACAATGAGCAGTTCTTC. This encodes CASSVGDAYNEQFF.

V and J are TRBV2 and TRBJ2-3, with D perhaps matching TRBD2 (5 bases). Trimming removed 3 bases at V and 5 bases at J, with 9 bases between. Germline V gives CDR1 SNHLY, CDR2 FYNNEI. CDR3 size: 13 residues. The CDR3 bases are TGTGCCAGCAGTGACACACTAGAAGATACGCAGTATTTT. Translation: CASSDTLEDTQYF.